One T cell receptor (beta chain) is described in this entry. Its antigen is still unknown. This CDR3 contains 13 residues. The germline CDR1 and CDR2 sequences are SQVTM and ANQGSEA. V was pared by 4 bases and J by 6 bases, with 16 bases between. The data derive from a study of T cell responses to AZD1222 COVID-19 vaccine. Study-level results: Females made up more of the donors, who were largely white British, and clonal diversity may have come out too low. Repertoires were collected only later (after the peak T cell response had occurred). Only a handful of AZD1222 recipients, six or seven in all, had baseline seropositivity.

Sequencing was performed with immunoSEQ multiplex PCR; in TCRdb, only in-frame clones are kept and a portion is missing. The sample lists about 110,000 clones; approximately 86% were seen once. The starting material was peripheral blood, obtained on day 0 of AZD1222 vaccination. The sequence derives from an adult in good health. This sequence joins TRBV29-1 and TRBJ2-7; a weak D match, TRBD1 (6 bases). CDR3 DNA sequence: TGCAGCGTTGGGGAACAGGGCAGGGGCGAGCAGTACTTC. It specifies CSVGEQGRGEQYF.